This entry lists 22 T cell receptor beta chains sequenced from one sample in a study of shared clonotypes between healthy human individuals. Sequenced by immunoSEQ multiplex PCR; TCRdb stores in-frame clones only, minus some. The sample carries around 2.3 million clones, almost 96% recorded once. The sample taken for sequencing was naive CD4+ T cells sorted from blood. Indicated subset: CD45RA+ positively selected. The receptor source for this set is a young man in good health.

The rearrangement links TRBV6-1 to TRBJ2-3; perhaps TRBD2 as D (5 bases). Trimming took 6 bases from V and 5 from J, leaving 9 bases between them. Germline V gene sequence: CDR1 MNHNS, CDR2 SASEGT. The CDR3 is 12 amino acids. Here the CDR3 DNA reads TGTGCCAGCAGGCAGCGGCAAGATACGCAGTATTTT. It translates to CASRQRQDTQYF.

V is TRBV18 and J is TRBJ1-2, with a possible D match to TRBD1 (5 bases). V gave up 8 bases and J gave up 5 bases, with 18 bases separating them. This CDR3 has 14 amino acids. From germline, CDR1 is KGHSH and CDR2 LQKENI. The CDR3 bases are TGTGCCAGCGGCGGGGCGGACATAGCTTATGGCTACACCTTC. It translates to CASGGADIAYGYTF. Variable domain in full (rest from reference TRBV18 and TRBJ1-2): NAGVMQNPRHLVRRRGQEARLRCSPMKGHSHVYWYRQLPEEGLKFMVYLQKENIIDESGMPKERFSAEFPKEGPSILRIQQVVRGDSAAYFCASGGADIAYGYTFGSGTRLTVV.

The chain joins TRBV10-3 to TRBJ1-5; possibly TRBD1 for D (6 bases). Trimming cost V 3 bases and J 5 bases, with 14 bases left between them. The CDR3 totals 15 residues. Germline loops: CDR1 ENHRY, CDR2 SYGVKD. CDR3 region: CAISESGGAYQPQHF. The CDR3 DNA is TGTGCCATCAGTGAAAGTGGGGGGGCCTATCAGCCCCAGCATTTT.

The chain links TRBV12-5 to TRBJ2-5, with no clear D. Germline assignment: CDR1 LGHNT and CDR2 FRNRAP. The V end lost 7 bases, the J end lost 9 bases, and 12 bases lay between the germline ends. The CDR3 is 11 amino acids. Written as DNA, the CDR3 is TGTGCTAGTGCTCTCATGGATGCCCAGTACTTC. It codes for CASALMDAQYF. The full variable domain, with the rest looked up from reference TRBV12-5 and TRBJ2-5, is DARVTQTPRHKVTEMGQEVTMRCQPILGHNTVFWYRQTMMQGLELLAYFRNRAPLDDSGMPKDRFSAEMPDATLATLKIQPSEPRDSAVYFCASALMDAQYFGPGTRLLVL.

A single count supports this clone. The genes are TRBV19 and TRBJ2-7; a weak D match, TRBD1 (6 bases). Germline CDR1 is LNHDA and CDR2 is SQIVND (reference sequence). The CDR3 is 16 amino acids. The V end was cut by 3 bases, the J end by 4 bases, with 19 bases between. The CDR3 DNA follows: TGTGCCAGTAGTATCAGACAGGAGTCGGGGAAATACGAGCAGTACTTC. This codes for CASSIRQESGKYEQYF.

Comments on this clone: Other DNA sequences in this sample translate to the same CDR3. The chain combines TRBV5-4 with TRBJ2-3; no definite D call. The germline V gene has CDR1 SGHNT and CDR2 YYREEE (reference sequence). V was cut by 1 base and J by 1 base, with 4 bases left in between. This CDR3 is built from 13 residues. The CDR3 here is CASSLQGTDTQYF. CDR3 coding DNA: TGTGCCAGCAGCTTGCAGGGCACAGATACGCAGTATTTT.

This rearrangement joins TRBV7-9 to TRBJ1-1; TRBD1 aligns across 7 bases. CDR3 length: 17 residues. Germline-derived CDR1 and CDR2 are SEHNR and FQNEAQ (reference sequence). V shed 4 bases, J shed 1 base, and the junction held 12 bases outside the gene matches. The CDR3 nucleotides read TGTGCCAGCAGCTCAATTGACCTTAGGGGGCCGAACACTGAAGCTTTCTTT. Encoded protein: CASSSIDLRGPNTEAFF.

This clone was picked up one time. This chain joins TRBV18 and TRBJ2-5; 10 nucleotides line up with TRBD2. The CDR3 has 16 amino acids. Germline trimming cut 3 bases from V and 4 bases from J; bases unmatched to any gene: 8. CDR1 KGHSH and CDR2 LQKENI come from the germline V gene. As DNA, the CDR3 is TGTGCCAGCTCACCCCGGGGAGCGGGGGGGCCAGAGACCCAGTACTTC. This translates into CASSPRGAGGPETQYF. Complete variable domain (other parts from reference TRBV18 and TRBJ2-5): NAGVMQNPRHLVRRRGQEARLRCSPMKGHSHVYWYRQLPEEGLKFMVYLQKENIIDESGMPKERFSAEFPKEGPSILRIQQVVRGDSAAYFCASSPRGAGGPETQYFGPGTRLLVL.

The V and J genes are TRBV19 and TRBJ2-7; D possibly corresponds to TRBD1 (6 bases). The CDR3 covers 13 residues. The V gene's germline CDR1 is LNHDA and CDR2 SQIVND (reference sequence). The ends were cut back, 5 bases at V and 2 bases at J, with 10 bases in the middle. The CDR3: CASSSRQAYEQYF. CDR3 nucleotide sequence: TGTGCCAGTAGTTCCCGACAGGCCTACGAGCAGTACTTC.

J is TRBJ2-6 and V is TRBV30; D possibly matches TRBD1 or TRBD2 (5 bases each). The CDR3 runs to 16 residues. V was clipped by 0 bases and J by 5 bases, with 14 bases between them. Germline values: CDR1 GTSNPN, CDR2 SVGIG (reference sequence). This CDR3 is CAWSVLGVAWANVLTF. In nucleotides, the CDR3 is TGTGCCTGGAGTGTACTGGGGGTGGCGTGGGCCAACGTCCTGACTTTC.

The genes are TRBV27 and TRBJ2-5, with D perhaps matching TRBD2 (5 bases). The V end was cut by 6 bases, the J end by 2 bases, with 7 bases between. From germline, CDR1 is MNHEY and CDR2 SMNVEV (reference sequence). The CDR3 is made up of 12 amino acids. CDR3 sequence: CASRRGQETQYF. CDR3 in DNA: TGTGCCAGCAGGAGAGGGCAAGAGACCCAGTACTTC.

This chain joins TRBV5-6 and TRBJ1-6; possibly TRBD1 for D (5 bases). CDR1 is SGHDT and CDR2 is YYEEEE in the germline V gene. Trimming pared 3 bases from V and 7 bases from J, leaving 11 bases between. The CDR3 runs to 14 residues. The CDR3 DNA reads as TGTGCCAGCAGCTCGGGACGTCTAAATTCACCCCTCCACTTT. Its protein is CASSSGRLNSPLHF.

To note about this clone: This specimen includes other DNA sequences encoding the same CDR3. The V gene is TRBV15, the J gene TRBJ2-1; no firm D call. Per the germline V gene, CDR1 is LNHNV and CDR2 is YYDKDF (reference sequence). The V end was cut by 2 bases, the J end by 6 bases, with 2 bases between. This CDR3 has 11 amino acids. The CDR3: CATSRRNEQFF. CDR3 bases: TGTGCCACCAGCAGACGCAATGAGCAGTTCTTC.

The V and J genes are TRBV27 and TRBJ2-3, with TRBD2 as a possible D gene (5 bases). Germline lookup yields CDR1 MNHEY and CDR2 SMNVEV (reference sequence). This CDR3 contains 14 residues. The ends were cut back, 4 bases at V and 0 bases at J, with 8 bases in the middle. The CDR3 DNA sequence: TGTGCCAGCAGTTCGGGGTTCAGCACAGATACGCAGTATTTT. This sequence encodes CASSSGFSTDTQYF.

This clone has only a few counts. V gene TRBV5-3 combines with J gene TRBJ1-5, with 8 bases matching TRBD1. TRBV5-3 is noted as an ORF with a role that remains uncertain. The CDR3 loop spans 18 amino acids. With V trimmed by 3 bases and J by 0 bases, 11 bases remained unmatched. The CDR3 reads CARSSRDRHIYSNQPQHF. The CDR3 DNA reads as TGTGCCAGAAGCTCTAGGGACAGGCACATCTATAGCAATCAGCCCCAGCATTTT.

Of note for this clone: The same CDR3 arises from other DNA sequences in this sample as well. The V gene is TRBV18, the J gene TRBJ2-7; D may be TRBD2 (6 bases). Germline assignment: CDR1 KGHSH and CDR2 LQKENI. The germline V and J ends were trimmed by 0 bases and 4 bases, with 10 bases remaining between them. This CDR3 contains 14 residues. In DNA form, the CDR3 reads TGTGCCAGCTCACCACCCGGGAGATCTTACGAGCAGTACTTC. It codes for CASSPPGRSYEQYF.

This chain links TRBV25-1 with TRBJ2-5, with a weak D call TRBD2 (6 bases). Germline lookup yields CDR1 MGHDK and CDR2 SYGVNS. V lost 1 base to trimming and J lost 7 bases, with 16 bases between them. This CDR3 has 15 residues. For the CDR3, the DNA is TGTGCCAGCAGTGAATTGGGGACTGGCGGGTTGACCCAGTACTTC. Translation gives CASSELGTGGLTQYF.

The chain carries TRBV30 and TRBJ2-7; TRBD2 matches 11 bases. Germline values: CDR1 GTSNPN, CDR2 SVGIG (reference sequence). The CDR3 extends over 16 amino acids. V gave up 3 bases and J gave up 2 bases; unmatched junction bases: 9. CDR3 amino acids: CAWSRGLAELTYEQYF. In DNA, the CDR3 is TGTGCCTGGAGCCGGGGACTAGCGGAACTAACCTACGAGCAGTACTTC. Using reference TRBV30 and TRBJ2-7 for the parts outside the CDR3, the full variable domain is SQTIHQWPATLVQPVGSPLSLECTVEGTSNPNLYWYRQAAGRGLQLLFYSVGIGQISSEVPQNLSASRPQDRQFILSSKKLLLSDSGFYLCAWSRGLAELTYEQYFGPGTRLTVT.

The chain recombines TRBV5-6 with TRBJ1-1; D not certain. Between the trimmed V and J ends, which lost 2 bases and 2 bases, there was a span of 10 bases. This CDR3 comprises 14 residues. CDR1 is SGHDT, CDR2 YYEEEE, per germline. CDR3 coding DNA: TGTGCCAGCAGCTTCGGAGGGCTAAACACTGAAGCTTTCTTT. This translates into CASSFGGLNTEAFF. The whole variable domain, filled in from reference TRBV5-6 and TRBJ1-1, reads DAGVTQSPTHLIKTRGQQVTLRCSPKSGHDTVSWYQQALGQGPQFIFQYYEEEERQRGNFPDRFSGHQFPNYSSELNVNALLLGDSALYLCASSFGGLNTEAFFGQGTRLTVV.

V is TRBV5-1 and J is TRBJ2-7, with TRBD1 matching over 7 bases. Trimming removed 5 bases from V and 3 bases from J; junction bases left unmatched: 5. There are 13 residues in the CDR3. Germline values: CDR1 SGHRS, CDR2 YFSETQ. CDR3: CASRWDRLYEQYF. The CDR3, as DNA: TGCGCCAGCAGGTGGGACAGACTCTACGAGCAGTACTTC.

The CDR3 loop reads CASSLWTANTEAFF. The CDR3 DNA reads TGTGCCAGCAGCTTGTGGACTGCTAACACTGAAGCTTTCTTT. The chain uses TRBV5-5 and TRBJ1-1, with no clear D. Germline CDR1 and CDR2: SGHKS and YYEKEE (reference sequence). With 1 base removed from V and 2 bases from J, the gap between germline ends came to 9 bases. The CDR3 spans 14 residues.

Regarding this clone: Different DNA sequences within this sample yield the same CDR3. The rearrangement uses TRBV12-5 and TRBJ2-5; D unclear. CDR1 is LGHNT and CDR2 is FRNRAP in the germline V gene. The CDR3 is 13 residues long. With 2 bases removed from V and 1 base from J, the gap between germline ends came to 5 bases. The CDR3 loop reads CASGLSRQETQYF. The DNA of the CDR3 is TGTGCTAGTGGTTTGTCCCGCCAAGAGACCCAGTACTTC.